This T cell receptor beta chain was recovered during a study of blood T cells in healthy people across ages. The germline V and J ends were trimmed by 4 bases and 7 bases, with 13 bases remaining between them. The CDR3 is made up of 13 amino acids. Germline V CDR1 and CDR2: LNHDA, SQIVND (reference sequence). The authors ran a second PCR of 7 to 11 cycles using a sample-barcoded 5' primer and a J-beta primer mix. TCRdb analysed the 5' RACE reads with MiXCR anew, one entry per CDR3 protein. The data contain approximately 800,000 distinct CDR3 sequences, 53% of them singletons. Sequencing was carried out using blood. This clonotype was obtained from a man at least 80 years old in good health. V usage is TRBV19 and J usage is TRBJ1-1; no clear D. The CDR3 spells CASSTRTGYEAFF. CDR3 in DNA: TGTGCCAGTAGTACCCGGACGGGGTATGAAGCTTTCTTT.